Shown below are 5 T cell receptor beta chains from a single sample sequenced in a study of blood T cell repertoires in COVID-19. Some clones are missing from TCRdb's copy, which holds only in-frame ones; the method was immunoSEQ multiplex PCR. Of under 55,000 clones listed, about nine tenths were seen once; the top ten hold about 9.2%. Material: peripheral blood. The receptors derive from an elderly woman with active COVID-19.

The chain combines TRBV7-9 with TRBJ2-1, with 7 bases lining up with TRBD1. Germline V gives CDR1 SEHNR, CDR2 FQNEAQ (reference sequence). V lost 10 bases, J lost 0 bases, and 6 bases stayed unmatched. The CDR3 loop spans 14 amino acids. The CDR3 loop is CATQGQSSYNEQFF. CDR3 DNA sequence: TGTGCCACCCAGGGACAGTCCTCCTACAATGAGCAGTTCTTC.

The chain has TRBV7-2 and TRBJ1-4; 9 bases agree with TRBD1. This CDR3 spans 15 amino acids. Germline V gene data show CDR1 as SGHTA and CDR2 as FQGNSA. The ends lost 5 bases at V and 3 bases at J; junction bases unmatched: 4. DNA of the CDR3: TGTGCCAGCAGCCCGGACAGGGGATCTAATGAAAAACTGTTTTTT. Amino acid sequence: CASSPDRGSNEKLFF.

This clone has only a few counts. V gene TRBV2 combines with J gene TRBJ1-1, with D maybe TRBD1 (6 bases). The CDR3 spans 15 residues. V lost 4 bases and J lost 0, with 12 bases in between. CDR1 SNHLY and CDR2 FYNNEI come from the germline V gene. The CDR3 loop is CASSARGVMNTEAFF. CDR3 bases: TGTGCCAGCAGTGCCAGGGGAGTCATGAACACTGAAGCTTTCTTT.

The CDR3 region is CASSPLAGVTDTQYF. The CDR3 DNA reads as TGTGCCAGCAGTCCCCTAGCGGGGGTCACAGATACGCAGTATTTT. This rearrangement joins TRBV6-5 to TRBJ2-3; TRBD2 aligns across 10 bases. The CDR3 runs to 15 residues. The germline V gene has CDR1 MNHEY and CDR2 SVGAGI. The ends lost 5 bases at V and 2 bases at J; junction bases unmatched: 4.

The V and J genes are TRBV2 and TRBJ1-6; tentative D call: TRBD1 (6 bases). The V and J ends lost 6 bases and 13 bases respectively, with 10 bases between them. Germline loops: CDR1 SNHLY, CDR2 FYNNEI. This CDR3 has 11 amino acids. CDR3 sequence (DNA): TGTGCCAGCAGCCTGGACAGTCCCCTCCACTTT. This gives the protein CASSLDSPLHF.